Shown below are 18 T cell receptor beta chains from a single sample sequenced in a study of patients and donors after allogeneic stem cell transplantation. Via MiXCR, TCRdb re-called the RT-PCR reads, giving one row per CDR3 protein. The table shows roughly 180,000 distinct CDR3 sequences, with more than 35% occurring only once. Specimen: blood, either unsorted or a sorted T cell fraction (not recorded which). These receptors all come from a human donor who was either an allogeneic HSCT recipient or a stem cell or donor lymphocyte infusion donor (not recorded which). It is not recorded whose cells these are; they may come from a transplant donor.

This CDR3 is CATSSSREGFETQYF. The CDR3 DNA follows: TGTGCCACCAGCAGTTCGCGGGAGGGCTTCGAGACCCAGTACTTC. The rearrangement links TRBV15 to TRBJ2-5; 9 bases align to TRBD2. This CDR3 has 15 residues. CDR1 is LNHNV and CDR2 is YYDKDF in the germline V gene (reference sequence). Germline trimming cut 3 bases from V and 5 bases from J; bases unmatched to any gene: 7.

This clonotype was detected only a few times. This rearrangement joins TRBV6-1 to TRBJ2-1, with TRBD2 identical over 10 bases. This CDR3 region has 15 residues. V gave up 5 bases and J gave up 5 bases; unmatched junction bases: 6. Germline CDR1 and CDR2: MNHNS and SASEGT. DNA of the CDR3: TGTGCCAGCAGTCAAGGACTAGCGGAAAACAATGAGCAGTTCTTC. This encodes CASSQGLAENNEQFF.

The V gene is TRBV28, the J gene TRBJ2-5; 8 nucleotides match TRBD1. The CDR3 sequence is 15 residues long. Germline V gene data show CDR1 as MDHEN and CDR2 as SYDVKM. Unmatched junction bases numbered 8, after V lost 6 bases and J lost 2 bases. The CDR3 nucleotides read TGTGCCAGCAGCCTCTTCAGGGGGCGACAAGAGACCCAGTACTTC. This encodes CASSLFRGRQETQYF.

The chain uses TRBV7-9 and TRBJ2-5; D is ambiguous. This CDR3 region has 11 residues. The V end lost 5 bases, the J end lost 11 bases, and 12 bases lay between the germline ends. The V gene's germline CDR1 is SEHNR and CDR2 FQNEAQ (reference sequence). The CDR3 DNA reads TGTGCCAGCAGCCATAAAGAAGGGCAGTACTTC. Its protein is CASSHKEGQYF. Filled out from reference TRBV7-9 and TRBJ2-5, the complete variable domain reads DTGVSQNPRHKITKRGQNVTFRCDPISEHNRLYWYRQTLGQGPEFLTYFQNEAQLEKSRLLSDRFSAERPKGSFSTLEIQRTEQGDSAMYLCASSHKEGQYFGPGTRLLVL.

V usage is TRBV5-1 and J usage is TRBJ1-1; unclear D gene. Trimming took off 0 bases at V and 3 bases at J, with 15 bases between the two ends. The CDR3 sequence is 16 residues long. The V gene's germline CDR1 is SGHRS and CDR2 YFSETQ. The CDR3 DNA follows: TGCGCCAGCAGCTTGGACGACCGACCCGGTGACACTGAAGCTTTCTTT. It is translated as CASSLDDRPGDTEAFF. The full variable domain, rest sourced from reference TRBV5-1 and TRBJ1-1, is KAGVTQTPRYLIKTRGQQVTLSCSPISGHRSVSWYQQTPGQGLQFLFEYFSETQRNKGNFPGRFSGRQFSNSRSEMNVSTLELGDSALYLCASSLDDRPGDTEAFFGQGTRLTVV.

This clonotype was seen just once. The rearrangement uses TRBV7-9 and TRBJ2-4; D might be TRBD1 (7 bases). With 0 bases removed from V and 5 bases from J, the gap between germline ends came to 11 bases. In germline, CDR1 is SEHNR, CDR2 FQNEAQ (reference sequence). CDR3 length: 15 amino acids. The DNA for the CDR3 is TGTGCCAGCAGCTTAGCGCGGGACAGCCAAAACATTCAGTACTTC. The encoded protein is CASSLARDSQNIQYF. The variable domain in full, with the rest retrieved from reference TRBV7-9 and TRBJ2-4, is DTGVSQNPRHKITKRGQNVTFRCDPISEHNRLYWYRQTLGQGPEFLTYFQNEAQLEKSRLLSDRFSAERPKGSFSTLEIQRTEQGDSAMYLCASSLARDSQNIQYFGAGTRLSVL.

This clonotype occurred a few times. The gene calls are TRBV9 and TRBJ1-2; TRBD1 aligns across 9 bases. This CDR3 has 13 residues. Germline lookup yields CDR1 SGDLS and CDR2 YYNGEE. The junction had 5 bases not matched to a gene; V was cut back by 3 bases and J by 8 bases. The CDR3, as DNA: TGTGCCAGCAGCGAACAGGGGGCGGGAGGCTACACCTTC. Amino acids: CASSEQGAGGYTF.

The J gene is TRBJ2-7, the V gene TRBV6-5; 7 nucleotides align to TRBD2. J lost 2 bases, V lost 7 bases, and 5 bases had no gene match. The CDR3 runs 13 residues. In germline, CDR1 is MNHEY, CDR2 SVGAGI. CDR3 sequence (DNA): TGTGCCAGCAAGAGACTAGCAACCTACGAGCAGTACTTC. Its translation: CASKRLATYEQYF.

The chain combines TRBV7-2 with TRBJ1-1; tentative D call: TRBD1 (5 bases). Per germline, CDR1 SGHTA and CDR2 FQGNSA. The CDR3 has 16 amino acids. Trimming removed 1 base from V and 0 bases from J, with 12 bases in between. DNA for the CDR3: TGTGCCAGCAGCTTAGGTATAGGGGTTTTGAACACTGAAGCTTTCTTT. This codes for CASSLGIGVLNTEAFF.

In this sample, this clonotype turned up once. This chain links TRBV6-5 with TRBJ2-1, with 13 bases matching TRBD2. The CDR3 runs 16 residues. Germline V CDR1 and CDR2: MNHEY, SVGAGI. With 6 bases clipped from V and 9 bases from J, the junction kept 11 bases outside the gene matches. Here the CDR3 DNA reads TGTGCCAGCAGCGATATACTAGCGGGAGGGCCTTCTGAGCAGTTCTTC. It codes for CASSDILAGGPSEQFF.

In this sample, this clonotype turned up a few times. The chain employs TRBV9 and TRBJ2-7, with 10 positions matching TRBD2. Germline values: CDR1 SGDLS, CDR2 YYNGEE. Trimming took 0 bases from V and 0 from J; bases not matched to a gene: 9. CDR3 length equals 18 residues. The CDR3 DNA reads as TGTGCCAGCAGCGTAGGGGTCAGCGGGAGGGCCAGCTCCTACGAGCAGTACTTC. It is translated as CASSVGVSGRASSYEQYF. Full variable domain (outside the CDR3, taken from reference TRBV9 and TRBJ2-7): DSGVTQTPKHLITATGQRVTLRCSPRSGDLSVYWYQQSLDQGLQFLIQYYNGEERAKGNILERFSAQQFPDLHSELNLSSLELGDSALYFCASSVGVSGRASSYEQYFGPGTRLTVT.

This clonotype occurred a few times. CDR3 in amino acids: CASSEDGLRETINEKLFF. CDR3 sequence (DNA): TGTGCCAGCAGTGAAGATGGTCTCAGGGAGACCATTAATGAAAAACTGTTTTTT. V is TRBV2 and J is TRBJ1-4, with D perhaps TRBD1 (5 bases). V was cut by 1 base and J by 4 bases, with 19 bases left in between. The CDR3 length is 18 residues. Germline CDR1 SNHLY, CDR2 FYNNEI.

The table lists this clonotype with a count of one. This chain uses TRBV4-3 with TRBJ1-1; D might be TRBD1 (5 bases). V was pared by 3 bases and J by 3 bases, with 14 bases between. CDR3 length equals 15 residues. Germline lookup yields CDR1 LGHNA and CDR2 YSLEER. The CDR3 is CASSHLLGGDTEAFF. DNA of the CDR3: TGCGCCAGCAGCCACCTCCTAGGAGGGGACACTGAAGCTTTCTTT.

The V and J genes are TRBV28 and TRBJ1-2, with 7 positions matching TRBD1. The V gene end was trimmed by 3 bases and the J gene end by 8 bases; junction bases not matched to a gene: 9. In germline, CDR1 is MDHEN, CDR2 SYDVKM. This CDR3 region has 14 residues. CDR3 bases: TGTGCCAGCAGTTTCGGACAGGTGGCTAAGGGCTACACCTTC. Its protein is CASSFGQVAKGYTF.

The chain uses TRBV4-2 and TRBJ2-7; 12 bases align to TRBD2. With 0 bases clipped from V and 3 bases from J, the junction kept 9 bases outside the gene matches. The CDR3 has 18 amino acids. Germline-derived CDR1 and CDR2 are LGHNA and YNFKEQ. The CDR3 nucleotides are TGTGCCAGCAGCCAAGAGGTGCTAGCGGGAGGGTTAAACTACGAGCAGTACTTC. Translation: CASSQEVLAGGLNYEQYF.

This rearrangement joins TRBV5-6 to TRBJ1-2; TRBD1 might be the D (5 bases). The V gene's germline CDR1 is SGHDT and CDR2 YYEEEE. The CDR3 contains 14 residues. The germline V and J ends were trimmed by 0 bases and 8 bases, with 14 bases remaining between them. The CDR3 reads CASSLGQTLRGYTF. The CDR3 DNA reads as TGTGCCAGCAGCTTGGGACAGACTCTCCGCGGCTACACCTTC.

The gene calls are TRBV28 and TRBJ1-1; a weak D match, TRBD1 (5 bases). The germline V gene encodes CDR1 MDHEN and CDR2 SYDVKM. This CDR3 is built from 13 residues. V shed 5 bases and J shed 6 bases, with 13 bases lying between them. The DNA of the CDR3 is TGTGCCAGCAGTCTCGGGGAGACAGCTGAAGCTTTCTTT. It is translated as CASSLGETAEAFF.

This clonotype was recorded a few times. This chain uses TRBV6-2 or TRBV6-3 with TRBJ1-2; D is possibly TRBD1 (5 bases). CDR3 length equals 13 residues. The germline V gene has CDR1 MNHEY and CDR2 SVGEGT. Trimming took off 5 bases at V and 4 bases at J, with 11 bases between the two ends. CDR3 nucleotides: TGTGCCAGCAGTGAGGGGCCCGTCTATGGCTACACCTTC. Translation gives CASSEGPVYGYTF.